A selection of T cell receptor beta chains follows, all from one sample in a study of cytomegalovirus exposure and HLA in healthy donors. The table came from immunoSEQ multiplex PCR; TCRdb's copy has only in-frame clones and leaves some out. The sample contains around 99,000 clones, approximately 76% of which appear only once. The sequencing input was PBMCs. These receptor sequences come from a woman in her fifties or sixties in good health and CMV-seropositive. Each CDR3 is given with its conserved first and last residue. The order of the fields is clone size, J gene, CDR3 length, D gene, V gene, CDR3 DNA, CDR3 protein. A D gene is named only where the DNA matches it firmly. Size is stated for part of the rows, as once, few or many counts, or as a class when the clone is expanded.

>.|TRBJ2-3|19|TRBD2|TRBV6-1
TGTGCCAGCAGTGGCCAGGGGGCTAGCGGGGGGGGACGCACAGATACGCAGTATTTT
CASSGQGASGGGRTDTQYF
>.|TRBJ1-5|14|.|TRBV5-1
TGCGCCAGCAGTCTGGAGGGCAGCAATCAGCCCCAGCATTTT
CASSLEGSNQPQHF
>few|TRBJ2-5|14|TRBD1|TRBV7-2
TGTGCCAGCAGCCGACAGGGTCGGCAAGAGACCCAGTACTTC
CASSRQGRQETQYF
>.|TRBJ2-1|12|.|TRBV15
TGTGCCACCAGCAGAGATAAGGATAGCCCGTTCTTC
CATSRDKDSPFF
>.|TRBJ2-1|19|TRBD2|TRBV9
TGTGCCAGCAGCGTAAGTCTAGCGGGAGCGGGGGGGCTCTACAATGAGCAGTTCTTC
CASSVSLAGAGGLYNEQFF
>.|TRBJ2-5|17|TRBD1|TRBV7-9
TGTGCCAGCAGCTTAGCTGACAGGACAGGGGGCGGAGAGACCCAGTACTTC
CASSLADRTGGGETQYF
>.|TRBJ2-4|14|.|TRBV5-6
TGTGCCAGCAGCGAGGATCTAGCCAAAAACAGTCAGTACTTC
CASSEDLAKNSQYF
>.|TRBJ1-3|14|.|TRBV19
TGTGCCAGTAGTCTCAGGGGCTCTGGAAACACCATATATTTT
CASSLRGSGNTIYF
>.|TRBJ1-2|15|TRBD1|TRBV4-1
TGCGCCAGCAGCCAAGAGGGACAGGGTTTGAGCGGCTACACCTTC
CASSQEGQGLSGYTF
>.|TRBJ1-5|15|.|TRBV5-1
TGCGCCAGCAGCAGCGGGGAGGGGGGGTTTCAGCCCCAGCATTTT
CASSSGEGGFQPQHF
>.|TRBJ2-3|16|TRBD2|TRBV7-2
TGTGCCAGCAGCTTAGGATCGGGAGGGAGCACAGATACGCAGTATTTT
CASSLGSGGSTDTQYF
>.|TRBJ1-4|16|TRBD1|TRBV6-6
TGTGCCAGCAGTTACTCGTCGACAGGGGGGGGTGAAAAACTGTTTTTT
CASSYSSTGGGEKLFF
>.|TRBJ1-6|15|.|TRBV28
TGTGCCAGCAGTTTTTGGGGGGGCCAAAATTCACCCCTCCACTTT
CASSFWGGQNSPLHF
>.|TRBJ2-5|11|.|TRBV25-1
TGTGCCTGGGGGGAAGGGGAGACCCAGTACTTC
CAWGEGETQYF
>few|TRBJ2-5|14|TRBD1|TRBV6-1
TGTGCCAGCAGTGAAAGGGGGCATCAAGAGACCCAGTACTTC
CASSERGHQETQYF
>.|TRBJ2-3|14|.|TRBV10-2
TGCGCCAGCAGTGAGCTAGGGGGCACAGATACGCAGTATTTT
CASSELGGTDTQYF
>.|TRBJ1-2|11|TRBD1|TRBV5-6
TGTGCCAGCAGCTCGGACAGGGCGTTGACCTTC
CASSSDRALTF
>.|TRBJ2-1|16|TRBD2|TRBV19
TGTGCCAGTAGTATAGGTCTAGCGGGGGGTTATAATGAGCAGTTCTTC
CASSIGLAGGYNEQFF